This T cell receptor beta chain was observed in a study of identical twins. Whole-study findings and limits: Twin sharing of out-of-frame TCR alpha was underestimated by models in monozygotic pairs. Cord blood beta clonotypes that were abundant carried fewer insertions, and memory repertoires showed no such trend. Analyses of zero insertions could, in part, be confounded by invariant MAIT and iNKT cells.

Template switching, a step in the protocol, added a universal primer site, and cDNA carried unique molecular identifiers. Using its own MiXCR run on the 5' RACE reads, TCRdb lists one record per CDR3 protein. The table records 450,000 to 600,000 distinct CDR3 sequences, about a fifth of them present only once. This clonotype was seen a handful of times. What it binds is unknown. The sample was also reused in another study, on yellow fever vaccine responses in identical twins.

The sample comprised CD4+ T cells sorted from blood. This clonotype was sampled from a woman under 30 in good health.

In nucleotides, the CDR3 is TGTGCCAGCAGTTTATGGGGGTTGAACACCGGGGAGCTGTTTTTT. This sequence encodes CASSLWGLNTGELFF. The chain has TRBV28 and TRBJ2-2; no definite D call. Per the germline V gene, CDR1 is MDHEN and CDR2 is SYDVKM. V was clipped by 0 bases and J by 1 base, with 6 bases between them. The CDR3 totals 15 residues.